This TCR beta chain was recorded in a study of T cells in localized non-small cell lung cancer. Regarding the study as a whole: Uninvolved adjacent lung showed the highest T cell clonality, exceeding tumor. Median detection of top 100 tumor clones in adjacent lung was around 60 clones. Since sequencing was restricted to only one region of the tumor, intratumor heterogeneity remains a possibility.

From germline, CDR1 is SGHDN and CDR2 FVKESK. With 1 base removed from V and 1 base from J, the gap between germline ends came to 10 bases. This CDR3 has 15 amino acids. Turning to this clone: As yet, its antigen is unknown.

Profiled with immunoSEQ multiplex PCR; TCRdb holds only in-frame clones, not every one. The sample carries tens of thousands of clones, roughly 89% recorded once. The clonotype comes from a male donor at least 60 years old with stage I lung adenocarcinoma. The sample in question was peripheral blood, obtained before any cancer treatment. V and J are TRBV14 and TRBJ1-1, with D uncertain. CDR3 sequence: CASSQGREPNTEAFF. CDR3 DNA sequence: TGTGCCAGCAGCCAAGGACGAGAGCCGAACACTGAAGCTTTCTTT.